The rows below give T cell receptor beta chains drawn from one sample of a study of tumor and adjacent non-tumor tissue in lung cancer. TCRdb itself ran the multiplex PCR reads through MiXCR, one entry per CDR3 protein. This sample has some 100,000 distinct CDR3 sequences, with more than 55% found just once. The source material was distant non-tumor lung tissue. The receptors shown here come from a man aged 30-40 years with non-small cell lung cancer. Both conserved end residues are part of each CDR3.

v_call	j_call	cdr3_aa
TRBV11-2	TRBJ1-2	CASSSSYGHTF
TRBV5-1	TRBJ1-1	CASADLGGHGTEAFF
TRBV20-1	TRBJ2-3	CNAVDGLVLDTQYF
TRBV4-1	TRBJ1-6	CASGPHGGLNSPLHF
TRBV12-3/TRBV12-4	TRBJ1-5	CVSSHPRVSNQPQLF
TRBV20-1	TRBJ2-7	CSARGGQGNFYEQYF
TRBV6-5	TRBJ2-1	CASSLGRLNEQFF
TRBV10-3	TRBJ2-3	CAISGTYSSTDTQYF
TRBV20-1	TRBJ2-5	CSVSGGGGEETQYF
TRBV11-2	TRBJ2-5	CACSPGLAEVETQYF
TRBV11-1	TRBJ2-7	CTSSYSGATSNEQYF
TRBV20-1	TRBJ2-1	CSARHSWLSYNEQFF
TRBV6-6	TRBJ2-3	CASSPRAELGDTKYF
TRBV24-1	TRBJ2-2	CATRGGRGTGELFF
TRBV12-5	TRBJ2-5	CASGLGTSSRGETQYF
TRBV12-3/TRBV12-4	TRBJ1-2	CASSMGTGYTF
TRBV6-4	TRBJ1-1	CAAGTGTPNTEAFF
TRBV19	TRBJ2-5	CASSISLRVVETQYF
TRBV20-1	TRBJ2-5	CSASRGFSMRASSTETQYF
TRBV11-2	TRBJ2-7	CASSPTYGGYEHYF
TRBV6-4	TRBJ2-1	CASSTSGYNEQFF
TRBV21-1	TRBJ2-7	CASSMAPPGGSRNEQYF
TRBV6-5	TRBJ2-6	CASSRGGRNSSGANVLTF
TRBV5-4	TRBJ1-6	CASSPYNSLLHF
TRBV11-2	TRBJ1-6	CASGLDSAAYYSPLHF
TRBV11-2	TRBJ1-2	CASSLAETGSIYGYTF
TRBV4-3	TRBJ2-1	CASSHGVAGGNEQFF
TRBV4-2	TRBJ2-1	CASRRFEESSYNEQFF